This T cell receptor (beta chain) was profiled in a study of blood T cell repertoires in COVID-19. Turning to the study itself: Samples came from the United States, Italy and Spain, spanning acute and convalescent COVID-19. Sources were T cells, B-cell-depleted T cells, or PBMCs; the material itself was cDNA or gDNA.

The germline V gene encodes CDR1 SNHLY and CDR2 FYNNEI. The trim removed 4 bases at V and 2 bases at J, leaving 5 bases unmatched. This CDR3 spans 15 amino acids. Original data processing: Nucleated cell number was recorded as an estimate derived from reference gene primer amplification. Clones were sequenced by immunoSEQ multiplex PCR, and TCRdb holds only the in-frame ones, with some missing. The V and J calls and the clone size are those of that table, but D and trimming were determined from the DNA. The sample lists roughly 88,000 clones, just over 90% occurring once. This sequence was found in a woman between 45 and 60 years old in a cohort sampled during active COVID-19. The chain links TRBV2 to TRBJ2-5, with 9 bases aligning to TRBD2. Sequenced material: peripheral blood. The CDR3 protein is CASSVSGGTQETQYF. In DNA form, the CDR3 reads TGTGCCAGCAGTGTTAGCGGGGGTACACAAGAGACCCAGTACTTC. The entire variable domain, with the rest obtained from reference TRBV2 and TRBJ2-5, is as follows: EPEVTQTPSHQVTQMGQEVILRCVPISNHLYFYWYRQILGQKVEFLVSFYNNEISEKSEIFDDQFSVERPDGSNFTLKIRSTKLEDSAMYFCASSVSGGTQETQYFGPGTRLLVL.